Listed here are 18 T cell receptor beta chains from one sample, sequenced in a study of OX40 agonist ivuxolimab in advanced cancers. The library was produced with the immunoSEQ multiplex PCR assay. The table was pulled from immuneACCESS by TCRdb, which kept in-frame rearrangements only. Such tables lose some clones; where checked, under half of the loss comes from unresolved V genes, and the rest has no known cause. This sample comprises around 140,000 clones, less than 95% of them detected only once. Together, the top ten hold around 0.99% of the sample. This material consisted of CD4+ or CD8+ T cells sorted from blood, taken in a trial of the OX40 agonist ivuxolimab. These receptors originate from an adult with an advanced solid tumor such as melanoma, head and neck, liver or kidney cancer.

J is TRBJ1-1 and V is TRBV19; D gene uncertain. Germline V gives CDR1 LNHDA, CDR2 SQIVND (reference sequence). The CDR3 sequence is 13 residues long. The V gene lost 4 bases and the J gene lost 5 bases, with 11 bases spanning the gap. The DNA for the CDR3 is TGTGCCAGTAGTACCCCCGATGGGACTGAAGCTTTCTTT. Translation gives CASSTPDGTEAFF.

The gene calls are TRBV5-4 and TRBJ2-7; tentative D call: TRBD1 (6 bases). The V end lost 1 base, the J end lost 2 bases, and 16 bases lay between the germline ends. In germline, CDR1 is SGHNT, CDR2 YYREEE (reference sequence). This CDR3 is built from 16 residues. CDR3 region: CASSLPSMDSPYEQYF. DNA of the CDR3: TGTGCCAGCAGCTTGCCGAGTATGGACAGCCCCTACGAGCAGTACTTC. Full variable domain (remainder filled in from reference TRBV5-4 and TRBJ2-7): ETGVTQSPTHLIKTRGQQVTLRCSSQSGHNTVSWYQQALGQGPQFIFQYYREEENGRGNFPPRFSGLQFPNYSSELNVNALELDDSALYLCASSLPSMDSPYEQYFGPGTRLTVT.

As DNA, the CDR3 is TGCGCCAGCAGCGGGACAGGGGCGTGGACTGAAGCTTTCTTT. Translating gives CASSGTGAWTEAFF. The genes are TRBV5-1 and TRBJ1-1, with 10 positions matching TRBD1. The J segment lost 5 bases and the V segment lost 4 bases, leaving 5 bases of the junction unmatched. Germline V gene data show CDR1 as SGHRS and CDR2 as YFSETQ. This CDR3 is 14 amino acids long.

The chain recombines TRBV28 with TRBJ1-3; D is undetermined. Deletions cut 6 bases from V and 5 bases from J, with 20 bases between. This CDR3 is built from 16 residues. Germline CDR1 reads MDHEN; CDR2 reads SYDVKM. The CDR3 sequence is CASSPFDVPARNTIYF. The CDR3 DNA reads as TGTGCCAGCAGCCCGTTCGACGTGCCAGCAAGAAACACCATATATTTT.

CDR3 in amino acids: CASTYGLNNEQFF. CDR3 DNA sequence: TGTGCCAGCACCTATGGGCTCAACAATGAGCAGTTCTTC. V and J are TRBV27 and TRBJ2-1; D is uncertain. Deletions cut 7 bases from V and 5 bases from J, with 12 bases between. CDR3 length: 13 amino acids. Per germline, CDR1 MNHEY and CDR2 SMNVEV (reference sequence).

The chain couples TRBV29-1 to TRBJ1-2, with D perhaps TRBD1 (6 bases). Trimming cost V 3 bases and J 4 bases, with 9 bases left between them. Germline V gene data show CDR1 as SQVTM and CDR2 as ANQGSEA. The CDR3 extends over 12 amino acids. As DNA, the CDR3 is TGCAGCGTTGACAGGGGATCCTATGGCTACACCTTC. Its protein product is CSVDRGSYGYTF.

The chain couples TRBV2 to TRBJ1-1, with a weak D call TRBD1 (5 bases). The CDR3 has 12 residues. Germline CDR1 is SNHLY and CDR2 is FYNNEI. V was cut by 4 bases and J by 6 bases, with 9 bases left in between. CDR3 loop: CASSGRDAEAFF. CDR3 DNA: TGTGCCAGCAGTGGGAGGGACGCTGAAGCTTTCTTT.

The chain couples TRBV6-5 to TRBJ1-1; TRBD1 matches at 7 bases. This CDR3 has 13 residues. With 7 bases clipped from V and 4 bases from J, the junction kept 6 bases outside the gene matches. Germline V lookup: CDR1 MNHEY, CDR2 SVGAGI. The DNA of the CDR3 is TGTGCCAGCACTATAGCAGGGGGCACTGAAGCTTTCTTT. Protein: CASTIAGGTEAFF.

The rearrangement uses TRBV18 and TRBJ1-5; the match to TRBD1 covers 12 bases. This CDR3 contains 17 residues. V gave up 1 base and J gave up 4 bases; unmatched junction bases: 5. Germline CDR1 reads KGHSH; CDR2 reads LQKENI. Written as DNA, the CDR3 is TGTGCCAGCTCACCACGGGGACAGGGGGCAGGTAATCAGCCCCAGCATTTT. Protein: CASSPRGQGAGNQPQHF.

A few counts support this clone. This chain joins TRBV10-2 and TRBJ1-2; D might be TRBD1 (5 bases). CDR1 WSHSY and CDR2 SAAADI come from the germline V gene. The V end lost 2 bases, the J end lost 4 bases, and 8 bases lay between the germline ends. CDR3 length: 13 amino acids. CDR3 protein: CASSEAGFYGYTF. CDR3 sequence (DNA): TGCGCCAGCAGTGAGGCAGGGTTCTATGGCTACACCTTC.

The CDR3 sequence: CASSKWETGAGDTQYF. Here the CDR3 DNA reads TGTGCCAGTAGTAAATGGGAGACAGGAGCGGGGGATACGCAGTATTTT. This sequence joins TRBV19 and TRBJ2-3; D is perhaps TRBD2 (7 bases). The V end was cut by 4 bases, the J end by 6 bases, with 20 bases between. Germline V gene sequence: CDR1 LNHDA, CDR2 SQIVND (reference sequence). This CDR3 is 16 amino acids long.

J is TRBJ1-5 and V is TRBV6-5; D call uncertain. Trimming cost V 3 bases and J 0 bases, with 6 bases left between them. The germline gives CDR1 MNHEY, CDR2 SVGAGI. This CDR3 contains 14 residues. The DNA for the CDR3 is TGTGCCAGCAGTTATGCGGGTAGCAATCAGCCCCAGCATTTT. Translated: CASSYAGSNQPQHF.

This clone was seen a single time. The chain employs TRBV6-5 and TRBJ2-1, with 7 positions matching TRBD2. The CDR3 consists of 16 residues. Germline V gives CDR1 MNHEY, CDR2 SVGAGI. J was trimmed by 8 bases and V by 0 bases; bases with no gene match: 10. The CDR3 region has the DNA TGTGCCAGCAGTTACTCTGCCAGCGGGGAAACTTATGAGCAGTTCTTC. This codes for CASSYSASGETYEQFF.

The rearrangement uses TRBV19 and TRBJ1-1; TRBD1 aligns across 8 bases. The V gene's germline CDR1 is LNHDA and CDR2 SQIVND (reference sequence). This CDR3 has 13 residues. J gave up 6 bases and V 6 bases, and 6 bases lay outside the gene matches. CDR3 DNA: TGTGCCAGTAGAAAGGACAGGGTAGCTGAAGCTTTCTTT. Residues: CASRKDRVAEAFF.

The V call is TRBV2, the J call TRBJ1-5, with unresolved D. Germline loops: CDR1 SNHLY, CDR2 FYNNEI. The CDR3 spans 15 residues. Trimming pared 7 bases from V and 0 bases from J, leaving 13 bases between. In nucleotides, the CDR3 is TGTGCCAGCACTGCCGGGAGCAATAGCAATCAGCCCCAGCATTTT. This codes for CASTAGSNSNQPQHF.

In DNA form, the CDR3 reads TGTGCCAGCAGCGAAAGGACAGGGAACACTGAAGCTTTCTTT. Its protein product is CASSERTGNTEAFF. The chain couples TRBV11-3 to TRBJ1-1, with 7 bases that match TRBD1. Losses at the gene ends were 5 bases for V and 1 base for J; bases not matched to a gene: 4. Germline V CDR1 and CDR2: SGHNT, YENEEA. This CDR3 is 14 amino acids long.

This chain joins TRBV7-9 and TRBJ1-4, with TRBD1 matching 8 bases. The CDR3 totals 15 residues. Trimming removed 5 bases from V and 7 bases from J; junction bases left unmatched: 9. Germline loops: CDR1 SEHNR, CDR2 FQNEAQ (reference sequence). CDR3 coding DNA: TGTGCCAGCAGCGCAGGGTACAGGGGGATTGAAAAACTGTTTTTT. It translates to CASSAGYRGIEKLFF.

The genes are TRBV7-2 and TRBJ2-3; D unresolved. V was clipped by 8 bases and J by 0 bases, with 3 bases between them. Germline lookup yields CDR1 SGHTA and CDR2 FQGNSA. The CDR3 covers 11 residues. CDR3 coding DNA: TGTGCCAGCCGGAGCACAGATACGCAGTATTTT. It translates to CASRSTDTQYF.